This TCR beta chain is from a study of cytomegalovirus exposure and HLA in healthy donors. On the study more broadly: The 90 to 150 validation repertoires used the same platform as the 666 first-cohort repertoires, a later analysis reported.

Study findings and constraints: The study listed approximately 160 cytomegalovirus-associated TCR beta chains.

TCRdb's table, derived via immunoSEQ multiplex PCR, lists solely in-frame clones and lacks some. Of more than 250,000 clones listed, roughly 87% are singletons. Notes on this clone: Its antigen remains unidentified.

The donors were part of the validation cohort of over a hundred subjects. That cohort was separate from the first cohort, which comprised several hundred subjects. The origin of this receptor is a woman aged 30 to 39 in good health and CMV-seronegative. Material for sequencing was PBMCs.

CDR3 residues: CASVKPGTGELFF. The DNA for the CDR3 is TGTGCCAGCGTAAAACCCGGGACCGGGGAGCTGTTTTTT. The V call is TRBV25-1, the J call TRBJ2-2, with D unclear. Trimming took 8 bases from V and 5 from J, leaving 12 bases between them. Germline V gene lookup returns CDR1 MGHDK and CDR2 SYGVNS. The length of the CDR3 is 13 residues.